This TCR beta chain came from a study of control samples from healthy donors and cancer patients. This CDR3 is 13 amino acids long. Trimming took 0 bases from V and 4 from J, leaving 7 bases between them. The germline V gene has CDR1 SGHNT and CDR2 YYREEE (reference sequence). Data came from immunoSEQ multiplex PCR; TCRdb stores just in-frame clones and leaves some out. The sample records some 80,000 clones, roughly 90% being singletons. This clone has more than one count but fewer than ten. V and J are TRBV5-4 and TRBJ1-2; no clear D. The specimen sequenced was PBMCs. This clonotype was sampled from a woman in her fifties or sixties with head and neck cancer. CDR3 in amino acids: CASSLESVYGYTF. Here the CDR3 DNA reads TGTGCCAGCAGCTTGGAAAGTGTCTATGGCTACACCTTC.